Below, 18 T cell receptor beta chains from the same sample are listed, as sequenced in a study of CD8 T cells in ankylosing spondylitis. MiXCR, run by TCRdb on the 5' RACE reads, gives a single entry per CDR3 protein. The sample consists of tens of thousands of distinct CDR3 sequences, 6% to 8% of them appearing once. Sequenced: synovial fluid, either unsorted or a sorted T cell fraction (not recorded which). The receptors come from a male donor with ankylosing spondylitis.

This clonotype was recorded many times. The J gene is TRBJ2-7, the V gene TRBV7-2; D possibly corresponds to TRBD2 (6 bases). CDR3 length: 12 residues. Germline V gives CDR1 SGHTA, CDR2 FQGNSA. Trimming shortened V by 3 bases and J by 9 bases, and 12 bases separated the two germline ends. The CDR3 here is CASSFGGTGQYF. CDR3 coding DNA: TGTGCCAGCAGCTTCGGCGGGACGGGGCAGTACTTC.

This clonotype was recorded many times. The chain recombines TRBV6-1 with TRBJ2-1; TRBD1 is a possible D gene (5 bases). Per the germline V gene, CDR1 is MNHNS and CDR2 is SASEGT. The length of the CDR3 is 13 residues. Trimming removed 5 bases from V and 4 bases from J, with 9 bases in between. The CDR3 loop is CASSPGQYNEQFF. In nucleotides, the CDR3 is TGTGCCAGCAGTCCAGGGCAGTACAATGAGCAGTTCTTC.

This clonotype appeared a few times. The chain is built from TRBV20-1 and TRBJ2-1, with D possibly TRBD2 on 5 matching bases. V shed 4 bases and J shed 4 bases, with 11 bases lying between them. This CDR3 region has 13 residues. In germline, CDR1 is DFQATT, CDR2 SNEGSKA (reference sequence). The CDR3 sequence is CSAKASGYNEQFF. The CDR3 bases are TGCAGTGCTAAGGCCTCGGGGTACAATGAGCAGTTCTTC.

Here the CDR3 DNA reads TGTGCCAGCATCTCAGGAGTCTCCGTCGGAATGAACACTGAAGCTTTCTTT. This encodes CASISGVSVGMNTEAFF. The chain employs TRBV28 and TRBJ1-1; D not resolved. The germline CDR1 and CDR2 sequences are MDHEN and SYDVKM. V lost 7 bases and J lost 0, with 21 bases in between. The CDR3 has 17 residues.

Only a few counts were recorded for this clonotype. This chain's CDR3 is CASSPTGRRTEAFF. The CDR3 DNA follows: TGTGCCAGCAGCCCCACCGGGAGGAGGACTGAAGCTTTCTTT. The V and J genes are TRBV12-3 or TRBV12-4 and TRBJ1-1, with D unclear. V was trimmed by 6 bases and J by 5 bases, leaving 16 bases between them. The CDR3 runs to 14 residues.

Only a few counts were recorded for this clonotype. J is TRBJ2-7 and V is TRBV20-1; weak D call: TRBD1 (5 bases). Trimming took 3 bases from V and 2 from J, leaving 14 bases between them. This CDR3 has 14 amino acids. CDR1 DFQATT and CDR2 SNEGSKA come from the germline V gene (reference sequence). This CDR3 is CSARDTGRAYEQYF. The DNA of the CDR3 is TGCAGTGCTAGGGACACGGGTCGAGCCTACGAGCAGTACTTC.

This clonotype was counted between two and nine times. This chain joins TRBV24-1 and TRBJ2-7; D not certain. The CDR3 has 14 residues. Between the trimmed V and J ends, which lost 0 bases and 3 bases, there was a span of 8 bases. Germline CDR1 reads KGHDR; CDR2 reads SFDVKD. CDR3: CATSDLRAYYEQYF. The CDR3 DNA reads as TGTGCCACCAGTGATTTGAGGGCTTACTACGAGCAGTACTTC.

Only a few counts were recorded for this clonotype. The chain is built from TRBV28 and TRBJ2-3; D may be TRBD1 or TRBD2 (5 bases each). Germline V CDR1 and CDR2: MDHEN, SYDVKM. Trimming removed 3 bases at V and 5 bases at J, with 9 bases between. This CDR3 comprises 13 residues. The CDR3 sequence: CASSFGTGDTQYF. CDR3 nucleotides: TGTGCCAGCAGTTTTGGGACGGGAGATACGCAGTATTTT. The entire variable domain, with the rest obtained from reference TRBV28 and TRBJ2-3, is as follows: DVKVTQSSRYLVKRTGEKVFLECVQDMDHENMFWYRQDPGLGLRLIYFSYDVKMKEKGDIPEGYSVSREKKERFSLILESASTNQTSMYLCASSFGTGDTQYFGPGTRLTVL.

This clonotype was detected ten times or more. The chain couples TRBV6-5 to TRBJ2-7; 7 nucleotides line up with TRBD2. The V gene's germline CDR1 is MNHEY and CDR2 SVGAGI. Trimming took 4 bases from V and 2 from J; bases not matched to a gene: 2. The CDR3 loop spans 13 amino acids. CDR3 in DNA: TGTGCCAGCAGTTTCGGGACTACCTACGAGCAGTACTTC. Translating gives CASSFGTTYEQYF.

This clonotype has at least ten counts. CDR3 protein: CASRGQPQMNTEAFF. The DNA for the CDR3 is TGTGCCAGCAGAGGACAGCCGCAAATGAACACTGAAGCTTTCTTT. The J gene is TRBJ1-1, the V gene TRBV28; tentative D call: TRBD1 (6 bases). Germline values: CDR1 MDHEN, CDR2 SYDVKM. Trimming took off 6 bases at V and 0 bases at J, with 14 bases between the two ends. This CDR3 contains 15 residues.

This clonotype was seen repeatedly, ten times or more. The V call is TRBV30, the J call TRBJ2-3, with no clear D. The CDR3 has 13 residues. Germline V gene data show CDR1 as GTSNPN and CDR2 as SVGIG (reference sequence). Trimming cost V 7 bases and J 0 bases, with 11 bases left between them. CDR3 sequence: CALGLSSTDTQYF. CDR3 bases: TGTGCCTTGGGGTTGTCTAGCACAGATACGCAGTATTTT.

The sample holds many counts of this clonotype. This chain uses TRBV7-9 with TRBJ2-5; 7 positions match TRBD1. The ends lost 6 bases at V and 1 base at J; junction bases unmatched: 5. This CDR3 is built from 14 residues. The germline V gene has CDR1 SEHNR and CDR2 FQNEAQ (reference sequence). The CDR3 here is CASSPGTAQETQYF. CDR3 DNA sequence: TGTGCCAGCAGTCCTGGGACAGCCCAAGAGACCCAGTACTTC.

This clonotype showed up many times. This sequence joins TRBV28 and TRBJ1-2, with unresolved D. There are 13 residues in the CDR3. The germline V gene encodes CDR1 MDHEN and CDR2 SYDVKM. V shed 2 bases and J shed 8 bases, with 12 bases lying between them. This chain's CDR3 is CASSLTAERGYTF. The CDR3 bases are TGTGCCAGCAGTTTAACGGCAGAGCGCGGCTACACCTTC.

This clonotype was seen many times. This chain connects TRBV7-2 to TRBJ2-1, with 10 bases lining up with TRBD2. The length of the CDR3 is 16 residues. From germline, CDR1 is SGHTA and CDR2 FQGNSA. V was clipped by 4 bases and J by 7 bases; unmatched bases: 10. The CDR3 loop reads CASSSRAGGLANEQFF. The CDR3 DNA sequence: TGTGCCAGCAGCTCTAGAGCGGGGGGGCTGGCTAATGAGCAGTTCTTC. Based on the CDR3 plus reference TRBV7-2 and TRBJ2-1, the full variable domain is GAGVSQSPSNKVTEKGKDVELRCDPISGHTALYWYRQSLGQGLEFLIYFQGNSAPDKSGLPSDRFSAERTGGSVSTLTIQRTQQEDSAVYLCASSSRAGGLANEQFFGPGTRLTVL.

This clonotype was detected only a few times. The chain uses TRBV20-1 and TRBJ2-5; maybe TRBD2 (6 bases). CDR3 length: 11 amino acids. Germline loops: CDR1 DFQATT, CDR2 SNEGSKA (reference sequence). The V and J ends lost 5 bases and 7 bases respectively, with 11 bases between them. The CDR3 DNA is TGCAGTGCTCCCCACGGGGGGACCCAGTACTTC. Amino acids: CSAPHGGTQYF.

This clonotype was seen only a few times. The V gene is TRBV11-2, the J gene TRBJ1-5; 7 nucleotides line up with TRBD1. CDR1 is SGHAT, CDR2 FQNNGV, per germline. The CDR3 spans 17 residues. The junction had 16 bases not matched to a gene; V was cut back by 5 bases and J by 6 bases. CDR3 sequence reads: CASSRQGGGRGIQPQHF. CDR3 in DNA: TGTGCCAGCAGCCGCCAGGGGGGGGGCAGGGGAATTCAGCCCCAGCATTTT.

This clonotype was counted at least ten times. The rearrangement joins TRBV18 to TRBJ2-2; D remains ambiguous. V gave up 2 bases and J gave up 5 bases, with 12 bases separating them. There are 15 residues in the CDR3. Per germline, CDR1 KGHSH and CDR2 LQKENI. Written as DNA, the CDR3 is TGTGCCAGCTCACCAAGAACAGATTGGACCGGGGAGCTGTTTTTT. Amino acid sequence: CASSPRTDWTGELFF.

This clonotype occurred a few times. The rearrangement joins TRBV14 to TRBJ2-3, with D maybe TRBD2 (6 bases). V lost 1 base to trimming and J lost 6 bases, with 11 bases between them. This CDR3 is 14 amino acids long. Germline lookup yields CDR1 SGHDN and CDR2 FVKESK. The CDR3 is CASSQALAMDTQYF. DNA for the CDR3: TGTGCCAGCAGCCAAGCACTAGCTATGGATACGCAGTATTTT.